Listed below are T cell receptor beta chains from one sample, sequenced in a study of monozygotic twins with inflammatory bowel disease. TCRdb re-called the 5' RACE reads and gives one entry per CDR3 protein, without DNA. This listing includes fewer than 550,000 distinct CDR3 sequences. Material for sequencing was blood. These receptor sequences come from a human donor with ulcerative colitis or Crohn's disease, or a healthy co-twin of an affected twin (not recorded which). Both conserved end residues are part of each CDR3.

J	V	CDR3
TRBJ2-2	TRBV29-1	CSVGTGNTGELFF
TRBJ2-5	TRBV18	CASSPPNTRTQETQYF
TRBJ2-3	TRBV4-3	CASTPSGPSTDTQYF
TRBJ2-7	TRBV20-1	CSARGNLSYEQYF
TRBJ2-5	TRBV7-2	CASSFNRGAETQYF
TRBJ2-5	TRBV6-1	CASRGLAPSQETQYF
TRBJ2-7	TRBV7-6	CASSRDSTGIRGEQYF
TRBJ2-5	TRBV10-3	CAISESRAGNQETQYF
TRBJ2-6	TRBV28	CASSLAGTFSSGANVLTF
TRBJ2-1	TRBV7-6	CASSLGPSIKANEQFF
TRBJ2-1	TRBV6-1	CASSLSGGHNEQFF
TRBJ2-1	TRBV6-2/TRBV6-3	CASSWSGPLREQFF
TRBJ2-7	TRBV10-3	CAISVGDRSREQYF
TRBJ1-1	TRBV29-1	CSVLRGFGTEAFF
TRBJ2-3	TRBV5-1	CASRTGGPDTQYF
TRBJ2-1	TRBV7-9	CASSAIYSNEQFF
TRBJ2-7	TRBV20-1	CSAWTGSNYEQYF
TRBJ2-7	TRBV28	CASSLAGGPVEQYF
TRBJ1-1	TRBV5-1	CASNLEVTRNTEAFF
TRBJ2-1	TRBV24-1	CATSPRGGDERFF
TRBJ2-3	TRBV5-5	CASSIWGARADTQYF
TRBJ2-5	TRBV9	CASSARGLAEETQYF
TRBJ1-4	TRBV7-2	CASSLMSRGRNEKLFF
TRBJ1-1	TRBV5-5	CASSLVGDRRNTEAFF
TRBJ1-2	TRBV29-1	CSVETVRSYGYTF
TRBJ1-3	TRBV18	CASSPLGRTDSGNTIYF
TRBJ2-3	TRBV6-1	CATAGTGVKDTQYF
TRBJ2-7	TRBV20-1	CSARIPGLQKEYF
TRBJ2-1	TRBV29-1	CSVTGQPSGGTYNEQFF
TRBJ2-3	TRBV5-1	CASDAGISDTQYF
TRBJ2-7	TRBV20-1	CSARAPPGQGSDEQYF
TRBJ2-2	TRBV11-1	CASSGGTSGRYSTGELFF
TRBJ1-1	TRBV19	CASSPPDRGTEAFF
TRBJ2-5	TRBV7-6	CASSPRRLEGETQYF
TRBJ2-3	TRBV4-1	CASSHSSAVSTDTQYF
TRBJ2-5	TRBV11-2	CASSPTRQTQETQYF
TRBJ2-3	TRBV27	CASSLGLAGAPFEADTQYF
TRBJ1-1	TRBV10-3	CAISGPGHQNTEAFF
TRBJ2-2	TRBV11-2	CASSLDVGRTGGPGELFF
TRBJ2-5	TRBV5-1	CASSLEGRYQETQYF
TRBJ2-3	TRBV5-5	CASSSGLRNTQYF
TRBJ2-2	TRBV5-1	CASSANQVSGELFF
TRBJ2-4	TRBV20-1	CSARDRGGSENIQYF
TRBJ2-5	TRBV5-1	CASKAGSYTETQYF
TRBJ2-1	TRBV11-2	CASSEDAGRSKGQFF
TRBJ1-6	TRBV2	CASSGGSPLHF
TRBJ1-2	TRBV28	CASSALGTGILSGGYTF
TRBJ2-2	TRBV6-1	CASSRGENTGELFF
TRBJ1-1	TRBV6-1	CASSELGLNTEAFF
TRBJ1-1	TRBV10-3	CAITRNEVDTEAFF
TRBJ2-7	TRBV27	CASSLSTGGLYEQYF
TRBJ2-2	TRBV7-9	CASSPRVNTGELFF
TRBJ1-1	TRBV7-2	CASHSGLNTEAFF
TRBJ2-1	TRBV14	CASSHPRLAAGNEQFF
TRBJ2-1	TRBV9	CASSVGPTGINNEQFF
TRBJ2-2	TRBV12-3/TRBV12-4	CASTKGLGTGELFF
TRBJ1-5	TRBV29-1	CSVGGAGNQPQHF
TRBJ2-3	TRBV27	CASSSSRLARTDTQYF
TRBJ1-1	TRBV5-6	CASSRRGTGGTEAFF
TRBJ2-5	TRBV5-1	CASRPGTQETQYF